Presented here are 7 T cell receptor beta chains from one specimen sequenced in a study of blood T cell repertoires in COVID-19. Assay used: immunoSEQ multiplex PCR; TCRdb lists only in-frame clones, some missing. This sample carries 90,000 to 150,000 clones, over 75% of them seen once, and the ten largest clones take approximately 11%. Sample: peripheral blood. The receptors originated from a man older than 75 with acute or convalescent COVID-19.

This chain uses TRBV4-3 with TRBJ2-3; D possibly corresponds to TRBD2 (6 bases). This CDR3 contains 16 residues. V was trimmed by 0 bases and J by 5 bases, leaving 15 bases between them. Germline CDR1 LGHNA, CDR2 YSLEER. CDR3 sequence: CASSQEKERAGDTQYF. For the CDR3, the DNA is TGCGCCAGCAGCCAAGAAAAGGAGCGGGCGGGAGATACGCAGTATTTT.

The V and J genes are TRBV12-3 or TRBV12-4 and TRBJ1-2; D unclear. The CDR3 sequence is 13 residues long. V lost 2 bases and J lost 8, with 12 bases in between. DNA for the CDR3: TGTGCCAGCAGTTTATCGTCCGCGGGGGGCTACACCTTC. Translating it yields CASSLSSAGGYTF.

The rearrangement joins TRBV28 to TRBJ2-3, with 10 bases matching TRBD2. From germline, CDR1 is MDHEN and CDR2 SYDVKM. The V and J ends lost 6 bases and 10 bases, in that order; junction bases with no gene match: 19. The CDR3 spans 17 residues. The DNA of the CDR3 is TGTGCCAGCAGCACTCCCCCGCAGCGGGAGGGGGTGGGGGCGCAGTATTTT. Translation: CASSTPPQREGVGAQYF.

The CDR3 sequence is CASSLAGGGSTGELFF. The CDR3 nucleotides are TGTGCCAGCAGCCTCGCAGGGGGCGGGAGCACCGGGGAGCTGTTTTTT. This rearrangement joins TRBV7-9 to TRBJ2-2, with D maybe TRBD1 (8 bases). The CDR3 loop spans 16 amino acids. Germline lookup yields CDR1 SEHNR and CDR2 FQNEAQ (reference sequence). Trimming removed 5 bases at V and 4 bases at J, with 17 bases between.

The CDR3 nucleotides read TGTGCCAGCAGCCAAGCCTTGACAGGAACTGGAAACACCATATATTTT. It encodes CASSQALTGTGNTIYF. The chain links TRBV14 to TRBJ1-3; possible D gene TRBD1, 6 bases. This CDR3 contains 16 residues. Germline V gives CDR1 SGHDN, CDR2 FVKESK. V dropped 1 base and J dropped 2 bases, with 12 bases sitting between them.

The rearrangement links TRBV12-3 or TRBV12-4 to TRBJ1-1; 7 bases agree with TRBD1. V lost 6 bases to trimming and J lost 8 bases; unmatched junction nucleotides: 9. The CDR3 runs to 13 residues. The CDR3 coding sequence is TGTGCCAGCAGGCAAATACAGGGGACCGAAGCTTTCTTT. Protein sequence: CASRQIQGTEAFF.

The V gene is TRBV7-2, the J gene TRBJ2-7; the D is unclear. Trimming stripped 5 bases from V and 3 bases from J, with 5 bases between. The CDR3 length is 11 residues. CDR1 SGHTA and CDR2 FQGNSA come from the germline V gene. The CDR3 sequence: CASSLSYEQYF. The CDR3 bases are TGTGCCAGCAGCCTGAGCTACGAGCAGTACTTC.